This is a list of T cell receptor beta chains from one sample in a study of T cell responses to AZD1222 COVID-19 vaccine. Measured with immunoSEQ multiplex PCR; TCRdb has only the in-frame clones, and not every one. The sample yields 200,000 or so clones, around 87% seen once. The material sequenced was peripheral blood, taken on day 0 of MenACWY control vaccination. These receptors all come from an adult in good health. Each CDR3 is given with its conserved first and last residue. The D gene is left open where the match is weak. Clone size is given for some rows only: seen once, a few or many times, or a class if the clone is expanded.

d_call: TRBD2; j_call: TRBJ2-7; clone_size: NA; v_call: TRBV6-2/TRBV6-3; cdr3_nt: TGTGCCAGCAGCTCTCTAGCGGGGGGGCCGCAAGAGCAGTACTTC; cdr3_aa: CASSSLAGGPQEQYF
d_call: TRBD2; j_call: TRBJ2-5; clone_size: NA; v_call: TRBV6-1; cdr3_nt: TGTGCCAGCAGTGAAGACCCGGCGGGGGACTGGGAGCCCCAGTACTTC; cdr3_aa: CASSEDPAGDWEPQYF
d_call: NA; j_call: TRBJ2-7; clone_size: NA; v_call: TRBV5-6; cdr3_nt: TGTGCCAGCAGCTTGGAACTAGGTGAGGGAGACTACGAGCAGTACTTC; cdr3_aa: CASSLELGEGDYEQYF
d_call: NA; j_call: TRBJ2-7; clone_size: NA; v_call: TRBV18; cdr3_nt: TGTGCCAGCTCACCACGCAGGGGCTACGAGCAGTACTTC; cdr3_aa: CASSPRRGYEQYF
d_call: NA; j_call: TRBJ1-3; clone_size: NA; v_call: TRBV14; cdr3_nt: TGTGCCAGCAGCCGTACCGGGACCGGTGGAAACACCATATATTTT; cdr3_aa: CASSRTGTGGNTIYF
d_call: NA; j_call: TRBJ2-7; clone_size: once; v_call: TRBV29-1; cdr3_nt: TGCAGCGTTGAAGAGGGCAGAGGCGAGCAGTACTTC; cdr3_aa: CSVEEGRGEQYF
d_call: TRBD2; j_call: TRBJ2-7; clone_size: NA; v_call: TRBV7-6; cdr3_nt: TGTGCCAGCAGCTTAGCGTCCCCTGGACTAGCAGGCGTCGAGCAGTACTTC; cdr3_aa: CASSLASPGLAGVEQYF
d_call: NA; j_call: TRBJ2-2; clone_size: NA; v_call: TRBV12-1; cdr3_nt: TGTGCCAGCAGCCTACAAACGTCTAGCGGGGAGAACACCGGGGAGCTGTTTTTT; cdr3_aa: CASSLQTSSGENTGELFF
d_call: NA; j_call: TRBJ1-2; clone_size: NA; v_call: TRBV5-6; cdr3_nt: TGTGCCAGCAGCTTGGTCAGGCTCCCCTATGGCTACACCTTC; cdr3_aa: CASSLVRLPYGYTF
d_call: TRBD2; j_call: TRBJ2-1; clone_size: NA; v_call: TRBV9; cdr3_nt: TGTGCCAGCAGCGTAGTAAACGGGGGGGCCGCTGAGCAGTTCTTC; cdr3_aa: CASSVVNGGAAEQFF
d_call: NA; j_call: TRBJ2-3; clone_size: NA; v_call: TRBV29-1; cdr3_nt: TGCAGCGCCCGAGAGGGGGGGTGGACAGATACGCAGTATTTT; cdr3_aa: CSAREGGWTDTQYF
d_call: TRBD1; j_call: TRBJ2-7; clone_size: NA; v_call: TRBV27; cdr3_nt: TGTGCCAGCAGGGGACCGGGACAGGGTTCTCTCGAGCAGTACTTC; cdr3_aa: CASRGPGQGSLEQYF
d_call: NA; j_call: TRBJ1-5; clone_size: NA; v_call: TRBV3-1/TRBV3-2; cdr3_nt: TGTGCCATGAATGGGGACCGCGATCAGCCCCAGCATTTT; cdr3_aa: CAMNGDRDQPQHF
d_call: NA; j_call: TRBJ1-2; clone_size: few; v_call: TRBV10-3; cdr3_nt: TGTGCCATCAGATCGGAGGGGGGGTACTATGGCTACACCTTC; cdr3_aa: CAIRSEGGYYGYTF
d_call: TRBD1; j_call: TRBJ1-2; clone_size: NA; v_call: TRBV9; cdr3_nt: TGTGCCAGCAGCGTGGGGGGACAGTTTCACTATGGCTACACCTTC; cdr3_aa: CASSVGGQFHYGYTF
d_call: NA; j_call: TRBJ2-5; clone_size: NA; v_call: TRBV28; cdr3_nt: TGTGCCAGTACAGTTATACACAGCAGAGAGACCCAGTACTTC; cdr3_aa: CASTVIHSRETQYF
d_call: TRBD1; j_call: TRBJ1-1; clone_size: NA; v_call: TRBV7-8; cdr3_nt: TGTGCCAGCCGCCCAGGGGGCGCGGGGACTGAAGCTTTCTTT; cdr3_aa: CASRPGGAGTEAFF
d_call: NA; j_call: TRBJ2-2; clone_size: NA; v_call: TRBV14; cdr3_nt: TGTGCCAGCAGAGGCCTGATCACCGGGGAGCTGTTTTTT; cdr3_aa: CASRGLITGELFF
d_call: TRBD2; j_call: TRBJ2-5; clone_size: NA; v_call: TRBV5-1; cdr3_nt: TGCGCCAGCAGCTCTGAAGCGGGGGAGGGAGAGACCCAGTACTTC; cdr3_aa: CASSSEAGEGETQYF
d_call: NA; j_call: TRBJ1-5; clone_size: NA; v_call: TRBV5-1; cdr3_nt: TGCGCCAGCAGCTTGTGTTCTTGGCAGGGCAATCAGCCCCAGCATTTT; cdr3_aa: CASSLCSWQGNQPQHF
d_call: NA; j_call: TRBJ1-1; clone_size: NA; v_call: TRBV6-5; cdr3_nt: TGTGCCAGCACCCTTGGGGTGAACACTGAAGCTTTCTTT; cdr3_aa: CASTLGVNTEAFF